Shown below are 21 T cell receptor beta chains from a single sample sequenced in a study of shared clonotypes between healthy human individuals. Generated by immunoSEQ multiplex PCR, the TCRdb table keeps only in-frame clones and is missing some. The sample has 2 million to 3 million clones; roughly 93% are singletons. The sample taken for sequencing was naive CD4+ T cells from PBMCs. Subset indicated: CD45RA+ positively selected. These TCRs come from a man younger than 30 in good health. Some clones in this sample may be carry-over from other donors' samples.

The chain carries TRBV5-4 and TRBJ2-7; TRBD2 aligns across 9 bases. Germline V gives CDR1 SGHNT, CDR2 YYREEE (reference sequence). This CDR3 contains 13 residues. V lost 4 bases, J lost 11 bases, and 10 bases stayed unmatched. The CDR3 reads CASSPLSGSNEYF. The CDR3 DNA reads TGTGCCAGCAGCCCCCTTAGCGGGAGTAATGAGTACTTC.

Turning to this clone: A junction end diverges from the germline sequence, so it may reflect a read error. V gene TRBV7-2 combines with J gene TRBJ2-4, with 9 bases lining up with TRBD1. The CDR3 is made up of 14 amino acids. Germline assignment: CDR1 SGHTA and CDR2 FQGNSA. In DNA, the CDR3 is TGTGCCAGCAGCTTAGGTGTTGAGACAGGGGGAAGGAGCTTC. This encodes CASSLGVETGGRSF.

This chain uses TRBV28 with TRBJ2-7; D might be TRBD2 (5 bases). Trimming left V 2 bases short and J 2 bases short, with 13 bases between. The length of the CDR3 is 15 residues. Germline CDR1 and CDR2: MDHEN and SYDVKM. This CDR3 reads CASSLGGPQAYEQYF. CDR3 coding DNA: TGTGCCAGCAGTTTAGGCGGGCCCCAAGCCTACGAGCAGTACTTC.

Worth noting for this clone: The same CDR3 is also encoded by other DNA sequences in this sample. DNA of the CDR3: TGTGCCAGTGCTGGACCGCTTTTCCACGAGCAGTACTTC. Amino acid sequence: CASAGPLFHEQYF. The chain carries TRBV6-1 and TRBJ2-7; D is ambiguous. This CDR3 spans 13 amino acids. The V gene's germline CDR1 is MNHNS and CDR2 SASEGT. V lost 9 bases to trimming and J lost 5 bases, with 17 bases between them.

The chain has TRBV4-1 and TRBJ2-7, with no clear D. Germline V lookup: CDR1 MGHRA, CDR2 YSYEKL. The CDR3 covers 15 residues. Trimming stripped 1 base from V and 5 bases from J, with 15 bases between. CDR3 DNA sequence: TGCGCCAGCAGCCAAGCTGCCCGCTTGGTACACGAGCAGTACTTC. Translated: CASSQAARLVHEQYF.

Concerning this clone: Other DNA sequences in this sample translate to the same CDR3. V usage is TRBV7-3 and J usage is TRBJ1-1; the D is unclear. V lost 1 base and J 2 bases, leaving 8 bases between the germline ends. The CDR3 extends over 14 amino acids. Germline V CDR1 and CDR2: SGHTA, FQGTGA. CDR3 coding DNA: TGTGCCAGCAGCTTAAAGGGAGGTAACACTGAAGCTTTCTTT. Translating it yields CASSLKGGNTEAFF.

V usage is TRBV7-9 and J usage is TRBJ2-7; 8 nucleotides agree with TRBD2. V trimming: 4 bases; J trimming: 5 bases; junction bases outside the gene matches: 10. This CDR3 is built from 15 residues. Germline loops: CDR1 SEHNR, CDR2 FQNEAQ (reference sequence). CDR3 sequence: CASSSVAGKSHEQYF. In DNA, the CDR3 is TGTGCCAGCAGCTCCGTAGCGGGAAAATCCCACGAGCAGTACTTC. Together with reference TRBV7-9 and TRBJ2-7, the CDR3 gives the full variable domain: DTGVSQNPRHKITKRGQNVTFRCDPISEHNRLYWYRQTLGQGPEFLTYFQNEAQLEKSRLLSDRFSAERPKGSFSTLEIQRTEQGDSAMYLCASSSVAGKSHEQYFGPGTRLTVT.

About this clone: This sample includes further DNA sequences coding for the same CDR3. This rearrangement joins TRBV9 to TRBJ1-5; D gene unclear. The CDR3 totals 13 residues. The V end lost 0 bases, the J end lost 4 bases, and 5 bases lay between the germline ends. The germline V gene encodes CDR1 SGDLS and CDR2 YYNGEE. The CDR3 sequence is CASSVGPNQPQHF. DNA for the CDR3: TGTGCCAGCAGCGTAGGTCCAAATCAGCCCCAGCATTTT. Supplemented by reference TRBV9 and TRBJ1-5, the full variable domain reads DSGVTQTPKHLITATGQRVTLRCSPRSGDLSVYWYQQSLDQGLQFLIQYYNGEERAKGNILERFSAQQFPDLHSELNLSSLELGDSALYFCASSVGPNQPQHFGDGTRLSIL.

V is TRBV15 and J is TRBJ2-7; 7 positions match TRBD2. After removal of 1 base from V and 3 bases from J, the junction contained 3 bases not matched to a gene. The CDR3 contains 14 residues. Looked up from germline, CDR1 is LNHNV and CDR2 is YYDKDF (reference sequence). The CDR3 bases are TGTGCCACCAGCAGAGCGGGAGGAGTCTACGAGCAGTACTTC. It encodes CATSRAGGVYEQYF. Looking up the rest from reference TRBV15 and TRBJ2-7 gives the full variable domain: DAMVIQNPRYQVTQFGKPVTLSCSQTLNHNVMYWYQQKSSQAPKLLFHYYDKDFNNEADTPDNFQSRRPNTSFCFLDIRSPGLGDTAMYLCATSRAGGVYEQYFGPGTRLTVT.

DNA of the CDR3: TGCGCCAGCAGCTGGAATGCCGGGACTAACACAGATACGCAGTATTTT. Protein sequence: CASSWNAGTNTDTQYF. This chain links TRBV5-1 with TRBJ2-3, with TRBD2 matching 7 bases. Trimming removed 3 bases from V and 2 bases from J; junction bases left unmatched: 9. Germline V lookup: CDR1 SGHRS, CDR2 YFSETQ. The CDR3 is made up of 16 amino acids.

For this clone: In the same sample, other DNA sequences code for this CDR3. This chain uses TRBV7-3 with TRBJ2-3, with no clear D. The V end was cut by 1 base, the J end by 5 bases, with 4 bases between. The length of the CDR3 is 12 residues. CDR1 is SGHTA and CDR2 is FQGTGA in the germline V gene. The CDR3 loop reads CASSLNRDTQYF. The CDR3 nucleotides are TGTGCCAGCAGCTTAAATCGAGATACGCAGTATTTT. Looking up the rest from reference TRBV7-3 and TRBJ2-3 gives the full variable domain: GAGVSQTPSNKVTEKGKYVELRCDPISGHTALYWYRQSLGQGPEFLIYFQGTGAADDSGLPNDRFFAVRPEGSVSTLKIQRTERGDSAVYLCASSLNRDTQYFGPGTRLTVL.

The chain has TRBV5-4 and TRBJ2-3, with D perhaps TRBD1 (6 bases). Germline CDR1 reads SGHNT; CDR2 reads YYREEE (reference sequence). V was clipped by 4 bases and J by 2 bases, with 11 bases between them. The CDR3 is 14 amino acids. CDR3 region: CASSSRQDTDTQYF. The CDR3, as DNA: TGTGCCAGCAGCAGTCGACAGGACACAGATACGCAGTATTTT.

The V call is TRBV4-2, the J call TRBJ2-3; 7 nucleotides match TRBD1. Germline V lookup: CDR1 LGHNA, CDR2 YNFKEQ. CDR3 length: 17 amino acids. V trimming: 0 bases; J trimming: 5 bases; junction bases outside the gene matches: 11. The CDR3 bases are TGTGCCAGCAGCCAAGATCTTGTCCAGGGGGTGCAAGATACGCAGTATTTT. It is translated as CASSQDLVQGVQDTQYF.

About this clone: The sample has other DNA sequences that encode this CDR3 too. The chain couples TRBV28 to TRBJ1-5, with TRBD1 as a possible D gene (6 bases). CDR3 length: 14 amino acids. Trimming pared 5 bases from V and 1 base from J, leaving 9 bases between. The V gene's germline CDR1 is MDHEN and CDR2 SYDVKM. CDR3 in DNA: TGTGCCAGCAGTACAGGGACGAGCAATCAGCCCCAGCATTTT. It encodes CASSTGTSNQPQHF. Full variable domain (rest looked up from reference TRBV28 and TRBJ1-5): DVKVTQSSRYLVKRTGEKVFLECVQDMDHENMFWYRQDPGLGLRLIYFSYDVKMKEKGDIPEGYSVSREKKERFSLILESASTNQTSMYLCASSTGTSNQPQHFGDGTRLSIL.

This clone has only one observation. The rearrangement joins TRBV13 to TRBJ1-2; maybe TRBD1 (6 bases). The CDR3 runs to 13 residues. Germline CDR1 reads PRHDT; CDR2 reads FYEKMQ (reference sequence). Trimming shortened V by 6 bases and J by 4 bases, and 12 bases separated the two germline ends. Here the CDR3 reads CASRVLGAYGYTF. Written as DNA, the CDR3 is TGTGCCAGCAGAGTTCTGGGGGCCTATGGCTACACCTTC.

V usage is TRBV19 and J usage is TRBJ1-3, with D unclear. This CDR3 contains 15 residues. V gave up 6 bases and J gave up 0 bases, with 12 bases separating them. Germline lookup yields CDR1 LNHDA and CDR2 SQIVND (reference sequence). The CDR3 protein is CASRIGGSSGNTIYF. The CDR3 coding sequence is TGTGCCAGTAGAATCGGAGGGAGCTCTGGAAACACCATATATTTT.

The chain recombines TRBV15 with TRBJ2-4; 11 nucleotides match TRBD2. Germline V lookup: CDR1 LNHNV, CDR2 YYDKDF (reference sequence). This CDR3 has 16 amino acids. V was clipped by 1 base and J by 7 bases; unmatched bases: 6. The DNA of the CDR3 is TGTGCCACCAGCAGAGGCGTAACTAGCGGGAGTAACATTCAGTACTTC. Translating it yields CATSRGVTSGSNIQYF. Full variable domain (outside the CDR3, taken from reference TRBV15 and TRBJ2-4): DAMVIQNPRYQVTQFGKPVTLSCSQTLNHNVMYWYQQKSSQAPKLLFHYYDKDFNNEADTPDNFQSRRPNTSFCFLDIRSPGLGDTAMYLCATSRGVTSGSNIQYFGAGTRLSVL.

The chain couples TRBV19 to TRBJ1-2; no firm D call. The length of the CDR3 is 14 residues. V dropped 7 bases and J dropped 2 bases, with 14 bases sitting between them. From germline, CDR1 is LNHDA and CDR2 SQIVND (reference sequence). The CDR3 DNA is TGTGCCAGTACCCCCCCGGCCGTAAACTATGGCTACACCTTC. It specifies CASTPPAVNYGYTF.

The rearrangement uses TRBV23-1 and TRBJ1-1; D not certain. TRBV23-1 is sorted into the ORF group, with uncertain function. CDR3 length: 18 amino acids. The V and J ends lost 6 bases and 0 bases respectively, with 23 bases between them. Here the CDR3 DNA reads TGCGCCAGCAGCCAAGATGGGCGGGCTTCAATGGTGAACACTGAAGCTTTCTTT. It specifies CASSQDGRASMVNTEAFF.

Here the CDR3 DNA reads TGCGCCAGCAGCTTGGCCTTTAGACCTGCGTCCACAGATACGCAGTATTTT. Its protein is CASSLAFRPASTDTQYF. This rearrangement joins TRBV5-1 to TRBJ2-3; D gene ambiguous. V dropped 0 bases and J dropped 2 bases, with 16 bases sitting between them. The CDR3 runs 17 residues. In germline, CDR1 is SGHRS, CDR2 YFSETQ.

This sequence joins TRBV21-1 and TRBJ1-1; no check of the table's D call, TRBD1, against the DNA was made. TRBV21-1 is a recognized pseudogene. The CDR3 has 20 amino acids. CDR3 protein: CASSKWGPGQGRDANTEAFF. The CDR3 region has the DNA TGTGCCAGCAGCAAATGGGGCCCGGGACAGGGGAGGGATGCGAACACTGAAGCTTTCTTT.